What follows describes a single TCR beta chain. Its antigen is not known. A read error is possible here, since a much larger clone lies one base away. The CDR3 runs to 12 residues. Germline CDR1 SGHVS, CDR2 FQNEAQ. The data derive from a study of CD8+CD57+ T cells in acquired aplastic anemia. Turning to the study itself: Sorted CD4+ and CD8+ cells gave a mean 3.2 ug DNA, range roughly 0.18 to 30 ug. The study obtained 10 million to 12 million reads on average for CD4+ cells from healthy donors. Study results and caveats: The same twenty-nine CD8+ CDR3 sequences occurred in patients and in controls.

For CDR3 and TCR beta VDJ profiling, genomic DNA was the template used. TCRdb re-analysed the reads in MiXCR, keeping a single row per CDR3 protein. The sample holds some 220,000 distinct CDR3 sequences, 34% seen once. Sequencing input: sorted CD4+, CD8+, or CD8+CD57+ T cells (not recorded which) from PBMCs. V and J are TRBV7-8 and TRBJ2-1; tentative D call: TRBD2 (6 bases). This clonotype originated in a human donor in good health, serving as a control. Written as DNA, the CDR3 is TGTGCCGGCAGCTTAGTCCGGGAGCAGCAGTTCTTC. It is translated as CAGSLVREQQFF.